These 14 T cell receptor beta chains were sequenced from one sample in a study of TIL therapy for anti-PD-1-resistant metastatic lung cancer. The time point denotes: pre-treatment sample, taken before nivolumab and TIL therapy. Tumor tissue came from excised metastases, mostly pleural nodules or supraclavicular lymph nodes. The immunoSEQ assay was v3. TCRdb's table, derived via immunoSEQ multiplex PCR, lists solely in-frame clones and lacks some. The sample lists tens of thousands of clones, 65% to 80% seen once, with 5.6% in the top ten. The sequencing used tumor tissue, collected at baseline. The receptors here all came from a person aged 30 to 80 with non-small cell lung cancer.

The chain couples TRBV19 to TRBJ2-4, with D perhaps given as TRBD1 or TRBD2 (6 bases each). The V gene lost 7 bases and the J gene lost 5 bases, with 15 bases spanning the gap. The germline CDR1 and CDR2 sequences are LNHDA and SQIVND (reference sequence). The CDR3 is 14 residues long. The CDR3 region is CASKGVAAQNIQYF. The CDR3 bases are TGTGCCAGTAAGGGGGTAGCGGCCCAAAACATTCAGTACTTC. The full variable domain, completed using reference TRBV19 and TRBJ2-4, is DGGITQSPKYLFRKEGQNVTLSCEQNLNHDAMYWYRQDPGQGLRLIYYSQIVNDFQKGDIAEGYSVSREKKESFPLTVTSAQKNPTAFYLCASKGVAAQNIQYFGAGTRLSVL.

This chain joins TRBV15 and TRBJ2-5; 7 bases line up with TRBD2. Germline V CDR1 and CDR2: LNHNV, YYDKDF (reference sequence). This CDR3 is built from 13 residues. With 11 bases clipped from V and 3 bases from J, the junction kept 9 bases outside the gene matches. The CDR3 reads CAAGRGGEETQYF. In nucleotides, the CDR3 is TGTGCCGCGGGGAGGGGAGGCGAAGAGACCCAGTACTTC. The variable domain in full, completed from reference TRBV15 and TRBJ2-5, reads DAMVIQNPRYQVTQFGKPVTLSCSQTLNHNVMYWYQQKSSQAPKLLFHYYDKDFNNEADTPDNFQSRRPNTSFCFLDIRSPGLGDTAMYLCAAGRGGEETQYFGPGTRLLVL.

Only one count was recorded for this clone. The chain employs TRBV11-2 and TRBJ2-6; 8 bases are a match to TRBD1. CDR1 is SGHAT and CDR2 is FQNNGV in the germline V gene. This CDR3 is 16 amino acids long. The junction had 6 bases not matched to a gene; V was cut back by 8 bases and J by 0 bases. CDR3 sequence: CASGTGGSSGANVLTF. Here the CDR3 DNA reads TGTGCCAGCGGAACAGGGGGGAGCTCTGGGGCCAACGTCCTGACTTTC. Looking up the rest from reference TRBV11-2 and TRBJ2-6 gives the full variable domain: EAGVAQSPRYKIIEKRQSVAFWCNPISGHATLYWYQQILGQGPKLLIQFQNNGVVDDSQLPKDRFSAERLKGVDSTLKIQPAKLEDSAVYLCASGTGGSSGANVLTFGAGSRLTVL.

The chain joins TRBV7-3 to TRBJ2-3, with TRBD2 identical over 13 bases. The V gene end was trimmed by 6 bases and the J gene end by 2 bases; junction bases not matched to a gene: 5. Germline CDR1 SGHTA, CDR2 FQGTGA. The CDR3 runs to 16 residues. The DNA of the CDR3 is TGTGCCAGCAGTTCGGGACTAGCGGGACACACAGATACGCAGTATTTT. Translating it yields CASSSGLAGHTDTQYF. Supplemented by reference TRBV7-3 and TRBJ2-3, the full variable domain reads GAGVSQTPSNKVTEKGKYVELRCDPISGHTALYWYRQSLGQGPEFLIYFQGTGAADDSGLPNDRFFAVRPEGSVSTLKIQRTERGDSAVYLCASSSGLAGHTDTQYFGPGTRLTVL.

The chain uses TRBV30 and TRBJ1-2; 7 bases align to TRBD1. The CDR3 runs 15 residues. The J segment lost 5 bases and the V segment lost 0 bases, leaving 9 bases of the junction unmatched. The germline gives CDR1 GTSNPN, CDR2 SVGIG (reference sequence). In DNA form, the CDR3 reads TGTGCCTGGAGTGTACTGGGTCGGGACAGATATGGCTACACCTTC. It encodes CAWSVLGRDRYGYTF.

V is TRBV5-1 and J is TRBJ2-1; TRBD1 matches 7 bases. There are 16 residues in the CDR3. Per the germline V gene, CDR1 is SGHRS and CDR2 is YFSETQ. V shed 3 bases, J shed 0 bases, and the junction held 6 bases outside the gene matches. CDR3 residues: CASSSGGDYSYNEQFF. The CDR3 DNA reads TGCGCCAGCAGCTCAGGGGGAGACTACTCCTACAATGAGCAGTTCTTC.

This clone was seen a few times. The chain uses TRBV6-5 and TRBJ2-7; D gene ambiguous. Looked up from germline, CDR1 is MNHEY and CDR2 is SVGAGI. The V end lost 7 bases, the J end lost 2 bases, and 15 bases lay between the germline ends. The CDR3 runs 14 residues. The CDR3 coding sequence is TGTGCCAGCACCAAAGCCGCCCCCCCCTACGAGCAGTACTTC. This codes for CASTKAAPPYEQYF.

The rearrangement links TRBV30 to TRBJ2-5; D not resolved. The J call is doubtful: the DNA matches TRBJ2-7 better. From germline, CDR1 is GTSNPN and CDR2 SVGIG (reference sequence). The CDR3 length is 13 residues. CDR3 in DNA: TGTGCCTGGAGGGGCAGTCAATGGGACGAGCAGTACTTC. Translated: CAWRGSQWDEQYF.

This chain links TRBV19 with TRBJ2-7, with D unresolved. From germline, CDR1 is LNHDA and CDR2 SQIVND (reference sequence). The germline V and J ends were trimmed by 5 bases and 4 bases, with 6 bases remaining between them. The CDR3 is 11 residues long. This CDR3 reads CASSGEYEQYF. For the CDR3, the DNA is TGTGCCAGTAGTGGCGAGTACGAGCAGTACTTC.

CDR3 region: CASSFSPTGVGNTIYF. In DNA, the CDR3 is TGTGCCAGCAGCTTTTCTCCCACAGGGGTGGGAAACACCATATATTTT. The chain combines TRBV5-6 with TRBJ1-3; 7 nucleotides agree with TRBD1. The V gene's germline CDR1 is SGHDT and CDR2 YYEEEE. The junction had 9 bases not matched to a gene; V was cut back by 2 bases and J by 4 bases. The length of the CDR3 is 16 residues.

The chain carries TRBV6-5 and TRBJ2-4; tentatively, D is TRBD1 or TRBD2 (5 bases each). Trimming shortened V by 6 bases and J by 3 bases, and 15 bases separated the two germline ends. The CDR3 is 15 amino acids. Germline-derived CDR1 and CDR2 are MNHEY and SVGAGI. The CDR3 reads CASRLTTQGKNIQYF. The CDR3 nucleotides read TGTGCCAGCAGATTGACTACCCAGGGCAAAAACATTCAGTACTTC.

The chain has TRBV7-9 and TRBJ2-2; 7 nucleotides match TRBD2. The CDR3 is 14 amino acids. Per the germline V gene, CDR1 is SEHNR and CDR2 is FQNEAQ (reference sequence). Unmatched junction bases numbered 6, after V lost 1 base and J lost 10 bases. The CDR3 sequence: CASSLDAGAEELFF. In DNA, the CDR3 is TGTGCCAGCAGCTTAGATGCGGGAGCCGAGGAGCTGTTTTTT.

This clone ranks as medium-sized. V usage is TRBV6-6 and J usage is TRBJ2-7, with D perhaps TRBD2 (5 bases). With 5 bases removed from V and 7 bases from J, the gap between germline ends came to 15 bases. The CDR3 has 13 residues. The germline gives CDR1 MNHNY, CDR2 SVGAGI (reference sequence). CDR3 in amino acids: CASSHPPSGEQYF. Written as DNA, the CDR3 is TGTGCCAGCAGTCACCCCCCCTCGGGGGAGCAGTACTTC.

This CDR3 reads CASSLTSGITDTQYF. CDR3 nucleotide sequence: TGTGCCAGCAGCTTAACGAGCGGGATAACAGATACGCAGTATTTT. The chain couples TRBV7-9 to TRBJ2-3; 7 nucleotides agree with TRBD2. Trimming at V came to 2 bases and at J to 3 bases, leaving 5 bases not matched to a gene. Germline V gives CDR1 SEHNR, CDR2 FQNEAQ (reference sequence). CDR3 size: 15 residues.